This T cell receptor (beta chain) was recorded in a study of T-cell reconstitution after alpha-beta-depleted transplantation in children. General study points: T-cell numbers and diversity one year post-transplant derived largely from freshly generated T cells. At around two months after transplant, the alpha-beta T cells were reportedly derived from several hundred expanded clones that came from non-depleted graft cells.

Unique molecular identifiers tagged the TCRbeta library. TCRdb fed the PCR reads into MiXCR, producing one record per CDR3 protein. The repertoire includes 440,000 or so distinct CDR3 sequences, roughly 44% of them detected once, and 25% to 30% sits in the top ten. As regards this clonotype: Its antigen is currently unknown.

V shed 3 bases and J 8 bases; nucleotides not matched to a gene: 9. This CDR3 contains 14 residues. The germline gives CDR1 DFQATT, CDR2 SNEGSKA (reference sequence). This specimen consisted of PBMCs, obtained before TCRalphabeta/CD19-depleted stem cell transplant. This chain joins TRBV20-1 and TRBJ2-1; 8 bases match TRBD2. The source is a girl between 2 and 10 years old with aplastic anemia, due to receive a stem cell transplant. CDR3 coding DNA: TGCAGTGCTAGGCTCCCCGGGACTAGTTATGAGCAGTTCTTC. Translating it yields CSARLPGTSYEQFF.